The clone carrying this T cell receptor (beta chain) has just a few counts. This entry belongs to a study of T cells in Graves' hyperthyroidism and ophthalmopathy. Diagnostic assessment was based on clinical symptoms, serum thyroxine and TRAb, thyroid ultrasound and orbital computed tomography. There were TCR beta CDR3 regions amplified from RNA transcripts. The HTBI set primed first-round TCR CDR3 RT-PCR. TCRdb re-called the multiplex PCR reads with MiXCR, one entry per CDR3 protein. Of 500,000 to 600,000 distinct CDR3 sequences listed, about 20% are singletons. Trimming removed 8 bases at V and 2 bases at J, with 12 bases between. CDR1 and CDR2 (germline): MNHNS, SASEGT. The length of the CDR3 is 13 residues.

The specimen was blood. The chain is built from TRBV6-1 and TRBJ2-5, with D perhaps being TRBD1 or TRBD2 (6 bases each). The clonotype was recovered from a man in his forties or fifties with Graves' ophthalmopathy. The CDR3 sequence is CASGGQRQETQYF. As DNA, the CDR3 is TGTGCCAGCGGGGGGCAGCGACAAGAGACCCAGTACTTC.